This TCR beta chain was identified in a study of OX40 agonist ivuxolimab in advanced cancers. Whole-study results and caveats: Near-lowest levels of clonal expansion characterized partial responders at 0.1-3.0 mg/kg. Expanded clones tended on average to be more numerous among CD8+ T cells than CD4+. Among the nonresponders, some also had low normalized T-cell clonal expansion.

As concerns this clone: Its cognate antigen is unknown.

TCRdb's copy holds only in-frame clones and misses some; the assay was immunoSEQ multiplex PCR. The sample contains 95,000 or so clones, roughly 84% of which appear only once. The CDR3 extends over 14 amino acids. Per the germline V gene, CDR1 is SGHNT and CDR2 is YYREEE (reference sequence). V was pared by 6 bases and J by 4 bases, with 16 bases between. This TCR came from an adult with an advanced solid tumor such as melanoma, head and neck, liver or kidney cancer. The V call is TRBV5-4, the J call TRBJ1-1; D unresolved. The specimen was CD4+ or CD8+ T cells sorted from blood, collected in a trial of the OX40 agonist ivuxolimab. Written as DNA, the CDR3 is TGTGCCAGCACCCCGGGGAGGTTTGGCACTGAAGCTTTCTTT. Translating gives CASTPGRFGTEAFF.